This T cell receptor beta chain was sequenced during a study of blood T cell repertoires in COVID-19. The CDR3 extends over 15 amino acids. The V and J ends lost 4 bases and 1 base, in that order; junction bases with no gene match: 6. Per the germline V gene, CDR1 is GTSNPN and CDR2 is SVGIG (reference sequence). The protocol was immunoSEQ multiplex PCR, while the TCRdb copy is restricted to in-frame clones and leaves out a portion. The sample records approximately 260,000 clones, more than 85% being singletons. This chain uses TRBV30 with TRBJ2-7, with 11 bases matching TRBD2. Material for sequencing was peripheral blood. The clonotype was recovered from a man aged 18 to 29 with active or convalescent COVID-19. CDR3 sequence: CAWNPSGRRSYEQYF. The CDR3, as DNA: TGTGCCTGGAACCCTAGCGGGAGGAGGTCCTACGAGCAGTACTTC.